The rows below give T cell receptor beta chains drawn from one sample of a study of T-cell memory formation after mild COVID-19. TCRdb reanalysed the 5' RACE reads using MiXCR and keeps one entry per CDR3 protein. The sample includes over 450,000 distinct CDR3 sequences, roughly 22% seen only once; the top ten take approximately 12%. The sequencing sample was made of PBMCs or a T cell subset sorted from them (not recorded which). The receptors shown here come from an adult woman who had mild COVID-19 (a few samples of this study predate the infection). Cell type and time point are not known. Each CDR3 is given with its conserved first and last residue.

V: TRBV7-9; CDR3: CASSPKEGSSYNEQFF
V: TRBV24-1; CDR3: CATSDSQGLQIQETQYF
V: TRBV12-3/TRBV12-4; CDR3: CASSSSLRDRSPYGQYF
V: TRBV19; CDR3: CASSMFLGRSTNEKLFF
V: TRBV27; CDR3: CASRLTSGMRETQYF
V: TRBV7-2; CDR3: CASSLEGAYYGYTF
V: TRBV3-1; CDR3: CASSQKYRDSRIERTYEQYF
V: TRBV10-3; CDR3: CAISLAGASYEQYF
V: TRBV18; CDR3: CASSPAPPDSGYGYTF
V: TRBV3-1; CDR3: CASSQGIVAETQYF
V: TRBV6-5; CDR3: CASSSDRGVEAFF
V: TRBV20-1; CDR3: CSARRGQGAATNEKLFF
V: TRBV7-2; CDR3: CASSWDRTGEQYF
V: TRBV6-5; CDR3: CASRWRGGNEQFF
V: TRBV15; CDR3: CATSDAGGRGSEQYF
V: TRBV7-9; CDR3: CASSAQLVLNTEAFF
V: TRBV25-1; CDR3: CASSSFGPGELFF
V: TRBV4-3; CDR3: CASSQDKRVSYNEQFF
V: TRBV12-3/TRBV12-4; CDR3: CASRLTAPNTEAFF
V: TRBV7-7; CDR3: CASSLSQGAIDEQFF
V: TRBV11-2; CDR3: CASSLGEDAYSYEQYF
V: TRBV20-1; CDR3: CSASYRGYEQYF
V: TRBV27; CDR3: CASSFFGQGEGYTF
V: TRBV7-8; CDR3: CASSLSLAGDTQYF
V: TRBV12-3/TRBV12-4; CDR3: CASSSNRLAGATDTQYF
V: TRBV12-3/TRBV12-4; CDR3: CASSGGTGRGTEAFF
V: TRBV5-1; CDR3: CASSSDPRGETQYF